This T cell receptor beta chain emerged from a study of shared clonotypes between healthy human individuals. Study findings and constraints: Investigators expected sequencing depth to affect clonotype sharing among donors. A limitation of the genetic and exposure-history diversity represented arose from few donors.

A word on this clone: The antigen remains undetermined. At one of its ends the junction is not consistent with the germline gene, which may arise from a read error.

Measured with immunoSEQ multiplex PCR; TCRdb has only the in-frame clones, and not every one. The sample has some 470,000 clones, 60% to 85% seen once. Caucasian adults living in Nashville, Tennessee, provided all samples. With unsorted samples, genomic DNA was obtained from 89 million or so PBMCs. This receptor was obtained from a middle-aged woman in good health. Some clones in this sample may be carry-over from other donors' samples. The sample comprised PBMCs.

The CDR3 loop is CASSSFLANTGGLFF. DNA of the CDR3: TGTGCCAGCAGCTCCTTTTTAGCGAACACCGGGGGGCTGTTTTTT. The rearrangement joins TRBV7-8 to TRBJ2-2; maybe TRBD2 (6 bases). Per germline, CDR1 SGHVS and CDR2 FQNEAQ. The CDR3 contains 15 residues.